Presented here are 4 T cell receptor beta chains from one specimen sequenced in a study of blood T cell repertoires in COVID-19. Sequencing was performed with immunoSEQ multiplex PCR; in TCRdb, only in-frame clones are kept and a portion is missing. Here the sample spans under 300,000 clones, approximately 90% being singletons. Material: PBMCs or T cells enriched from blood (not recorded which). These receptors originate from a woman aged 18-29 years who had recovered from COVID-19.

The chain carries TRBV7-6 and TRBJ2-1; no definite D call. CDR3 size: 12 residues. Germline values: CDR1 SGHVS, CDR2 FNYEAQ. Trimming cost V 5 bases and J 8 bases, with 10 bases left between them. The CDR3: CASSTAPDEQFF. CDR3 coding DNA: TGTGCCAGCAGCACTGCACCGGATGAGCAGTTCTTC. The complete variable domain, with remaining parts taken from reference TRBV7-6 and TRBJ2-1, reads GAGVSQSPRYKVTKRGQDVALRCDPISGHVSLYWYRQALGQGPEFLTYFNYEAQQDKSGLPNDRFSAERPEGSISTLTIQRTEQRDSAMYRCASSTAPDEQFFGPGTRLTVL.

DNA of the CDR3: TGTGCCAGCAGCAATGACAGGGCGAGGAGCTATGGCTACACCTTC. It is translated as CASSNDRARSYGYTF. The chain has TRBV5-4 and TRBJ1-2, with TRBD1 matching over 7 bases. The CDR3 covers 15 residues. Germline assignment: CDR1 SGHNT and CDR2 YYREEE (reference sequence). J gave up 4 bases and V 4 bases, and 10 bases lay outside the gene matches.

In its sample, this clone was seen a few times. The chain employs TRBV2 and TRBJ2-7; 10 nucleotides align to TRBD1. The germline CDR1 and CDR2 sequences are SNHLY and FYNNEI. The CDR3 has 15 amino acids. Trimming removed 8 bases from V and 5 bases from J; junction bases left unmatched: 12. The CDR3 loop is CASRHPGTGAHEQYF. In DNA form, the CDR3 reads TGTGCCAGCCGCCACCCCGGGACAGGGGCCCACGAGCAGTACTTC.

The genes are TRBV27 and TRBJ2-3; D not certain. V lost 2 bases and J 1 base, leaving 10 bases between the germline ends. CDR1 and CDR2 (germline): MNHEY, SMNVEV (reference sequence). The CDR3 runs 15 residues. This chain's CDR3 is CASSLAAYRTDTQYF. The DNA for the CDR3 is TGTGCCAGCAGTTTAGCTGCCTACCGCACAGATACGCAGTATTTT.